This T cell receptor (beta chain) was identified during a study of OX40 agonist ivuxolimab in advanced cancers. Sequenced by immunoSEQ multiplex PCR; TCRdb stores in-frame clones only, minus some. The table includes 35,000 to 45,000 clones, less than 95% detected once. Findings and caveats of the study: Researchers report that CD8+ T cells had, on average, more expanded clones than CD4+.

On this clone: No antigen is known for it.

Germline V lookup: CDR1 GTSNPN, CDR2 SVGIG (reference sequence). Trimming took 3 bases from V and 3 from J, leaving 11 bases between them. The CDR3 length is 13 residues. The TCR was taken from an adult with an advanced solid tumor such as melanoma, head and neck, liver or kidney cancer. Material: CD4+ or CD8+ T cells sorted from blood, obtained in a trial of the OX40 agonist ivuxolimab. The chain uses TRBV30 and TRBJ1-1; D gene uncertain. Written as DNA, the CDR3 is TGTGCCTGGAGAACGCCATCCTACACTGAAGCTTTCTTT. Protein product: CAWRTPSYTEAFF.